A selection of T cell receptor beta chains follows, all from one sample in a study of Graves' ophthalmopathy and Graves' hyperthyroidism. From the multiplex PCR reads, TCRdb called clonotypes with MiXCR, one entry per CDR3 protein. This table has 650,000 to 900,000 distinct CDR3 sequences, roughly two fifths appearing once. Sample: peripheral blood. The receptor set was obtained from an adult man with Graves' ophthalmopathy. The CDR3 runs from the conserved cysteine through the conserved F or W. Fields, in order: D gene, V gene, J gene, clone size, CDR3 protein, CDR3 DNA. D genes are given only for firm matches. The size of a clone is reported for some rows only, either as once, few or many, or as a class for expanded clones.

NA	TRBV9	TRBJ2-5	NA	CASSQDTGLGVTQYF	TGTGCCAGCAGCCAAGACACGGGTCTAGGGGTGACCCAGTACTTC
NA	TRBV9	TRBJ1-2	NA	CASSIDTNNYGYTF	TGTGCCAGCAGCATAGACACAAATAACTATGGCTACACCTTC
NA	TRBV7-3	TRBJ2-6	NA	CASSLTGGSSGANVLTF	TGTGCCAGCAGCTTAACGGGCGGAAGCTCTGGGGCCAACGTCCTGACTTTC
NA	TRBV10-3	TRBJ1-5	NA	CASSERPLGYGNQPQHF	TGTGCCAGCAGTGAGCGACCTTTGGGGTATGGCAATCAGCCCCAGCATTTT
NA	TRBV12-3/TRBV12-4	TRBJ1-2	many	CASLQTANYGYTF	TGTGCCAGCTTGCAGACAGCCAACTATGGCTACACCTTC
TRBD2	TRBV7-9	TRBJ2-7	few	CASSPQTGGRDEQYF	TGTGCCAGCAGCCCGCAGACGGGGGGGAGAGACGAGCAGTACTTC
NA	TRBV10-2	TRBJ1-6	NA	CASSLEQFSNNSPLHF	TGTGCCAGCAGTTTAGAACAGTTCTCTAATAATTCACCCCTCCACTTT
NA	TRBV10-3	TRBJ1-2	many	CAIKAGGYTF	TGTGCCATCAAAGCCGGCGGCTACACCTTC
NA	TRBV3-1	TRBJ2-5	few	CASSHRTEQETQYF	TGTGCCAGCAGCCATCGGACAGAACAAGAGACCCAGTACTTC
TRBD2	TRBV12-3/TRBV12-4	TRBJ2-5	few	CASTQAGEQETQYF	TGTGCCAGCACCCAAGCGGGAGAGCAAGAGACCCAGTACTTC
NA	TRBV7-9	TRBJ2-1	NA	CASSSLTPFF	TGTGCCAGCAGCTCCCTTACCCCGTTCTTC
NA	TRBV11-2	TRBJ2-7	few	CASSSRGGAYEQYF	TGTGCCAGCAGCTCCCGCGGAGGGGCCTACGAGCAGTACTTC
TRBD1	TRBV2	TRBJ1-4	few	CASSSRQGYNEKLFF	TGTGCCAGCAGTTCCAGACAGGGGTATAATGAAAAACTGTTTTTT
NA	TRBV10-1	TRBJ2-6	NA	CASSDGTSISGANVLTF	TGCGCCAGCAGTGACGGGACATCGATCTCTGGGGCCAACGTCCTGACTTTC
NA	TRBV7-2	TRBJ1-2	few	CASSPDGVNYGYTF	TGTGCCAGCAGCCCGGACGGAGTTAACTATGGCTACACCTTC
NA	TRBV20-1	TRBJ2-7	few	CSARDRGQSSYEQYF	TGCAGTGCTAGAGATCGGGGTCAATCCTCCTACGAGCAGTACTTC
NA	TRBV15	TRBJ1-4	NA	CATSRGVGKLFF	TGTGCCACCAGCAGAGGGGTCGGAAAACTGTTTTTT
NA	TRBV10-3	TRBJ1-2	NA	CASRVLRGYGYTF	TGTGCCAGCAGGGTCCTAAGGGGCTATGGCTACACCTTC
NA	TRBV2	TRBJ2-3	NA	CASSVSDTQYF	TGTGCCAGCAGTGTCTCAGATACGCAGTATTTT
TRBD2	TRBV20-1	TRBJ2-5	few	CSARDTNSAGALYF	TGCAGTGCTAGAGATACCAACAGCGCGGGAGCCTTGTACTTC
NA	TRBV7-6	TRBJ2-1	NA	CASSSVRQVGYNEQFF	TGTGCCAGCAGCTCCGTGCGACAGGTGGGCTACAATGAGCAGTTCTTC
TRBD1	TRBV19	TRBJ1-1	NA	CASSLTDRQARQNTEAFF	TGTGCCAGTAGTCTTACGGACAGGCAGGCTCGGCAGAACACTGAAGCTTTCTTT
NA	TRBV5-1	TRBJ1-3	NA	CASSLLGADGNTIYF	TGCGCCAGCAGCTTGCTGGGGGCTGATGGAAACACCATATATTTT
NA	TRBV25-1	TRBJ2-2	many	CASSQGPIFTGELFF	TGTGCCAGCAGCCAAGGGCCCATTTTCACCGGGGAGCTGTTTTTT
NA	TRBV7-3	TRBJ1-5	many	CASSLDGGRSNQPQHF	TGTGCCAGCAGCCTCGACGGGGGTCGAAGCAATCAGCCCCAGCATTTT
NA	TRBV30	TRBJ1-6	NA	CAWSSFPGRQNSPLHF	TGTGCCTGGAGTTCTTTCCCGGGACGACAAAATTCACCCCTCCACTTT
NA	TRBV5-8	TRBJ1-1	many	CASSLSWGSVTEAFF	TGTGCCAGCAGCTTGTCGTGGGGTTCGGTCACTGAAGCTTTCTTT
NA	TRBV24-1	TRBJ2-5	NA	CATSDSAGQREAQYF	TGTGCCACCAGTGATTCCGCAGGGCAGAGAGAGGCCCAGTACTTC
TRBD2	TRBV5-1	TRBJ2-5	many	CASSQGLAGEGTQYF	TGCGCCAGCAGCCAGGGACTAGCGGGAGAGGGGACCCAGTACTTC
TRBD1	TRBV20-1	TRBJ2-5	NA	CSACNRGSETQYF	TGCAGTGCTTGCAACAGGGGATCAGAGACCCAGTACTTC
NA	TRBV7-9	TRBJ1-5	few	CASSGVGPSNQPQHF	TGTGCCAGCAGCGGAGTAGGTCCTAGCAATCAGCCCCAGCATTTT
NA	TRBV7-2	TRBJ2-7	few	CASSLWAGIAEQYF	TGTGCCAGCAGTCTCTGGGCGGGAATAGCGGAACAGTACTTC